This T cell receptor beta chain was profiled in a study of siplizumab effects on memory and regulatory T cells. Study-wide points: On average, about 70% of mappable alloreactive CD4+ clones were Treg-derived under siplizumab, against 25% to 30% in controls. Contribution to the alloresponse seemed major for naive T cells, which also seemed more diverse than memory cells.

Approximately 100,000 TCR templates were measured in each sample. Method: immunoSEQ multiplex PCR; TCRdb's copy keeps in-frame clones and lacks some. Among about 91,000 clones listed, roughly 93% were seen once. Per the germline V gene, CDR1 is MGHRA and CDR2 is YSYEKL. This CDR3 has 14 residues. V was clipped by 4 bases and J by 9 bases, with 16 bases between them. A remark on this clone: Its antigen is not known.

This rearrangement joins TRBV4-1 to TRBJ2-1; D gene uncertain. This clonotype was obtained from a human donor in good health. The specimen sequenced was CD8+ T cells sorted from blood. In nucleotides, the CDR3 is TGCGCCAGCAGCCTCTTATCGCCTTATCGTGAGCAGTTCTTC. It translates to CASSLLSPYREQFF.